This T cell receptor beta chain was captured in a study of cytomegalovirus exposure and HLA in healthy donors. As for the study in general: Genetic ancestry analysis placed under 90% of the roughly 400 donors that were genotyped in the Caucasian-associated cluster. Broader study findings: Across HLA loci, a later analysis found differing TCR association rates, with DRB1 most and HLA-C fewest.

PCR primers comprised 60 Vbeta and 13 Jbeta primers. TCRdb keeps only in-frame clones here, not all; method: immunoSEQ multiplex PCR. The sample consists of 92,000 or so clones, around three fifths of them appearing once. J gave up 4 bases and V 1 base, and 4 bases lay outside the gene matches. The CDR3 spans 15 residues. Germline V gene data show CDR1 as SGHVS and CDR2 as FNYEAQ. Comment on this clone: What it binds is not known.

Sequencing used PBMCs. J is TRBJ1-2 and V is TRBV7-6, with 9 positions matching TRBD1. This TCR was sampled from a woman between 50 and 59 years old in good health and CMV-seropositive. CDR3 sequence: CASSLELGQGYGYTF. The CDR3 coding sequence is TGTGCCAGCAGCTTAGAGTTGGGACAGGGCTATGGCTACACCTTC.